A single T cell receptor (beta chain) is shown here with its context. Its antigen remains unknown. Some clones are missing from TCRdb's copy, which holds only in-frame ones; the method was immunoSEQ multiplex PCR. The sample shows about 100,000 clones, about nine tenths of them seen only once. The data were taken from a study of T cell responses to AZD1222 COVID-19 vaccine. Study-wide results and caveats: The study found Spike-specific TCR breadth and depth rose after two AZD1222 doses. Spike was spanned by vaccine-associated CD4 TCRs, which were dominant at 160-218 and 743-854.

V was shortened by 2 bases and J by 2 bases, with 9 bases between the two germline ends. From germline, CDR1 is SQVTM and CDR2 ANQGSEA. This CDR3 region has 13 residues. The sequence came from an adult in good health. The V call is TRBV29-1, the J call TRBJ1-2; D not resolved. The sample was peripheral blood, taken on day 0 of AZD1222 vaccination. CDR3 bases: TGCAGCGTTGAAAATGAGATCAACTATGGCTACACCTTC. The encoded protein is CSVENEINYGYTF. The full variable domain, with the rest looked up from reference TRBV29-1 and TRBJ1-2, is SAVISQKPSRDICQRGTSLTIQCQVDSQVTMMFWYRQQPGQSLTLIATANQGSEATYESGFVIDKFPISRPNLTFSTLTVSNMSPEDSSIYLCSVENEINYGYTFGSGTRLTVV.